Shown below are 6 T cell receptor beta chains from a single sample sequenced in a study of T-cell memory formation after mild COVID-19. From the 5' RACE reads, TCRdb called clonotypes with MiXCR, one entry per CDR3 protein. The sample carries approximately 50,000 distinct CDR3 sequences, roughly 9% recorded once. Sequenced: PBMCs or a T cell subset sorted from them (not recorded which). These receptors all come from an adult woman who had mild COVID-19 (a few samples of this study predate the infection). Cell type and time point are not known.

This clonotype was counted between two and nine times. The chain carries TRBV5-1 and TRBJ2-1; D gene ambiguous. This CDR3 has 14 residues. CDR1 and CDR2 (germline): SGHRS, YFSETQ. Trimming removed 2 bases at V and 9 bases at J, with 15 bases between. As DNA, the CDR3 is TGCGCCAGCAGCTTTACCTTAACGGCTGCTGAGCAGTTCTTC. Its protein product is CASSFTLTAAEQFF.

The genes are TRBV24-1 and TRBJ1-2; weak D call: TRBD1 (6 bases). CDR3 length: 14 amino acids. V shed 3 bases and J shed 3 bases, with 10 bases lying between them. Germline CDR1 reads KGHDR; CDR2 reads SFDVKD. The CDR3 reads CATSDRQEHYGYTF. CDR3 DNA sequence: TGTGCCACCAGTGATAGACAGGAACACTATGGCTACACCTTC.

This clonotype has a handful of counts. The chain couples TRBV6-6 to TRBJ1-3, with no clear D. The V gene's germline CDR1 is MNHNY and CDR2 SVGAGI (reference sequence). Trimming removed 7 bases at V and 2 bases at J, with 18 bases between. The CDR3 runs to 16 residues. Written as DNA, the CDR3 is TGTGCCAGCACCTCCTCACCTGTTAGGGCTGGAAACACCATATATTTT. It codes for CASTSSPVRAGNTIYF.

This clonotype was observed at least ten times. The chain carries TRBV18 and TRBJ2-7; D is undetermined. V shed 2 bases and J shed 2 bases, with 10 bases lying between them. Germline V gene lookup returns CDR1 KGHSH and CDR2 LQKENI. This CDR3 region has 14 residues. The CDR3 DNA is TGTGCCAGCTCACCAGGAGAGAGTCCCTACGAGCAGTACTTC. Its translation is CASSPGESPYEQYF.

This clonotype was observed a handful of times. The chain uses TRBV6-2 or TRBV6-3 and TRBJ1-5, with D possibly being TRBD1 (6 bases). Germline V gene data show CDR1 as MNHEY and CDR2 as SVGEGT. This CDR3 spans 18 amino acids. V was trimmed by 4 bases and J by 4 bases, leaving 23 bases between them. CDR3 bases: TGTGCCAGCAGTTTGTCACCTTTCAAGACAGGTACTAATCAGCCCCAGCATTTT. Protein sequence: CASSLSPFKTGTNQPQHF.

This clonotype was detected many times. This chain links TRBV4-1 with TRBJ2-3; D is perhaps TRBD2 (6 bases). The V and J ends lost 0 bases and 3 bases respectively, with 10 bases between them. In germline, CDR1 is MGHRA, CDR2 YSYEKL. The CDR3 has 15 residues. CDR3 residues: CASSQEVGRTDTQYF. CDR3 nucleotide sequence: TGCGCCAGCAGCCAAGAGGTGGGGAGGACAGATACGCAGTATTTT.